The sequence of this TCR beta chain was determined in a study of cytomegalovirus exposure and HLA in healthy donors. Broader study findings: In an earlier analysis, most TCR beta V segments were productive about 87% or about 30% of the time. Overall, around 160 TCR beta chains were annotated as cytomegalovirus-associated.

CDR1 and CDR2 (germline): SGHDT, YYEEEE. The CDR3 consists of 16 residues. V was shortened by 2 bases and J by 2 bases, with 11 bases between the two germline ends. Amplification used 60 Vbeta primers and 13 Jbeta primers. Assay used: immunoSEQ multiplex PCR; TCRdb lists only in-frame clones, some missing. The sample yields 120,000 or so clones, 15% to 20% seen once. This clone has only a few counts. Its specificity is not known. The clonotype was recovered from a female donor in good health and CMV-seropositive. The J gene is TRBJ1-6, the V gene TRBV5-6, with D possibly matching TRBD1 (6 bases). The sample taken for sequencing was PBMCs. For the CDR3, the DNA is TGTGCCAGCAGCTTAGGACAGTATCCCTATAATTCACCCCTCCACTTT. Residues: CASSLGQYPYNSPLHF. Looking up the rest from reference TRBV5-6 and TRBJ1-6 gives the full variable domain: DAGVTQSPTHLIKTRGQQVTLRCSPKSGHDTVSWYQQALGQGPQFIFQYYEEEERQRGNFPDRFSGHQFPNYSSELNVNALLLGDSALYLCASSLGQYPYNSPLHFGNGTRLTVT.